The next 20 T cell receptor beta chains were all read from a single sample in a study of T cells in narcolepsy. The protocol was immunoSEQ multiplex PCR, while the TCRdb copy is restricted to in-frame clones and leaves out a portion. The sample lists tens of thousands of clones; approximately 89% were seen once. The specimen was CD45RA- memory CD4+ T cells from PBMCs. The receptors were gathered from a human donor with narcolepsy.

This clone was observed a few times. The V call is TRBV4-1, the J call TRBJ1-1, with 12 bases fitting TRBD1. The CDR3 extends over 16 amino acids. Germline CDR1 reads MGHRA; CDR2 reads YSYEKL. V shed 4 bases and J 4 bases; nucleotides not matched to a gene: 7. CDR3 sequence reads: CASSLRDRGRGTEAFF. The DNA for the CDR3 is TGCGCCAGCAGCCTCCGGGACAGGGGGCGAGGCACTGAAGCTTTCTTT.

The gene calls are TRBV5-6 and TRBJ2-7; maybe TRBD2 (6 bases). There are 15 residues in the CDR3. CDR1 is SGHDT, CDR2 YYEEEE, per germline. V lost 4 bases and J lost 4, with 18 bases in between. CDR3 bases: TGTGCCAGCAGCCGAGGGCCGGGAGAAGGGTACGAGCAGTACTTC. This translates into CASSRGPGEGYEQYF.

The chain recombines TRBV28 with TRBJ2-1, with TRBD2 as a possible D gene (6 bases). In germline, CDR1 is MDHEN, CDR2 SYDVKM. Trimming pared 8 bases from V and 4 bases from J, leaving 15 bases between. This CDR3 contains 14 residues. CDR3 in amino acids: CASLGTERYNEQFF. CDR3 nucleotide sequence: TGTGCCAGCCTCGGGACTGAGAGGTACAATGAGCAGTTCTTC.

This rearrangement joins TRBV20-1 to TRBJ2-4; 8 bases are a match to TRBD2. CDR3 length: 10 amino acids. Germline V CDR1 and CDR2: DFQATT, SNEGSKA (reference sequence). The CDR3 spells CSAGRDIQYF. DNA for the CDR3: TGCAGCGCCGGGAGGGACATTCAGTACTTC.

A few counts support this clone. This rearrangement joins TRBV7-9 to TRBJ2-7; possibly TRBD1 for D (6 bases). Germline V CDR1 and CDR2: SEHNR, FQNEAQ (reference sequence). The CDR3 totals 14 residues. Trimming removed 0 bases from V and 2 bases from J, with 8 bases in between. Written as DNA, the CDR3 is TGTGCCAGCAGCTTAGCGGGACAACCCTACGAGCAGTACTTC. This encodes CASSLAGQPYEQYF.

This chain connects TRBV7-2 to TRBJ2-1, with 9 bases lining up with TRBD2. This CDR3 region has 14 residues. The V gene's germline CDR1 is SGHTA and CDR2 FQGNSA. V lost 3 bases and J lost 9; bases outside the gene matches: 6. The CDR3 sequence: CASSFRGLASEQFF. DNA of the CDR3: TGTGCCAGCAGCTTTAGGGGACTAGCTAGTGAGCAGTTCTTC.

The chain couples TRBV28 to TRBJ1-3; 8 nucleotides align to TRBD1. The trim removed 3 bases at V and 4 bases at J, leaving 2 bases unmatched. CDR1 and CDR2 (germline): MDHEN, SYDVKM. CDR3 size: 14 residues. DNA for the CDR3: TGTGCCAGCAGTTTGACAGGGGACGGAAACACCATATATTTT. It specifies CASSLTGDGNTIYF. The whole variable domain, remainder taken from reference TRBV28 and TRBJ1-3, is DVKVTQSSRYLVKRTGEKVFLECVQDMDHENMFWYRQDPGLGLRLIYFSYDVKMKEKGDIPEGYSVSREKKERFSLILESASTNQTSMYLCASSLTGDGNTIYFGEGSWLTVV.

The chain combines TRBV5-4 with TRBJ2-7; 7 nucleotides match TRBD2. This CDR3 is 12 amino acids long. The trim removed 4 bases at V and 5 bases at J, leaving 3 bases unmatched. From germline, CDR1 is SGHNT and CDR2 YYREEE (reference sequence). CDR3 in DNA: TGTGCCAGCAGCGGGGGGGTCCACGAGCAGTACTTC. Amino acids: CASSGGVHEQYF.

The V gene is TRBV4-1, the J gene TRBJ2-5, with D tentatively TRBD1 (6 bases). The CDR3 totals 14 residues. Germline assignment: CDR1 MGHRA and CDR2 YSYEKL. V lost 1 base and J 5 bases, leaving 11 bases between the germline ends. CDR3: CASSQATGFETQYF. The DNA of the CDR3 is TGCGCCAGCAGCCAAGCCACAGGGTTTGAGACCCAGTACTTC.

The V and J genes are TRBV9 and TRBJ2-5, with D possibly TRBD1 on 5 matching bases. Germline values: CDR1 SGDLS, CDR2 YYNGEE. This CDR3 is 17 amino acids long. V shed 5 bases and J shed 2 bases, with 22 bases lying between them. In nucleotides, the CDR3 is TGTGCCAGCAGTCGTGGGGTGGGGCTGGAGATGCAAGAGACCCAGTACTTC. It translates to CASSRGVGLEMQETQYF.

This clone was seen once. The V gene is TRBV7-3, the J gene TRBJ2-7; D gene ambiguous. Germline V gene lookup returns CDR1 SGHTA and CDR2 FQGTGA. The CDR3 length is 14 residues. V lost 3 bases, J lost 4 bases, and 13 bases lay in between. The CDR3 here is CASSFETLPYEQYF. The DNA for the CDR3 is TGTGCCAGCAGCTTCGAGACTCTCCCTTACGAGCAGTACTTC.

The chain joins TRBV19 to TRBJ2-5; possibly TRBD2 for D (6 bases). CDR3 length: 15 residues. V was trimmed by 3 bases and J by 3 bases, leaving 14 bases between them. Germline V gene lookup returns CDR1 LNHDA and CDR2 SQIVND (reference sequence). For the CDR3, the DNA is TGTGCCAGTAGTATCACCTGGGGGAGGAAAGAGACCCAGTACTTC. Its protein product is CASSITWGRKETQYF.

The J gene is TRBJ2-3, the V gene TRBV18, with 10 bases that match TRBD2. The ends lost 5 bases at V and 4 bases at J; junction bases unmatched: 9. The germline V gene encodes CDR1 KGHSH and CDR2 LQKENI. This CDR3 contains 16 residues. This chain's CDR3 is CASSSTSGKGADTQYF. CDR3 bases: TGTGCCAGCTCATCAACTAGCGGGAAAGGGGCAGATACGCAGTATTTT.

The genes are TRBV28 and TRBJ2-5; perhaps TRBD1 as D (6 bases). Trimming removed 5 bases from V and 1 base from J, with 11 bases in between. Germline loops: CDR1 MDHEN, CDR2 SYDVKM. This CDR3 has 14 residues. The CDR3 reads CASSHTGIQETQYF. The CDR3 DNA sequence: TGTGCCAGCAGTCACACAGGGATCCAAGAGACCCAGTACTTC.

The rearrangement links TRBV5-4 to TRBJ2-5; 9 bases align to TRBD2. The V and J ends lost 0 bases and 4 bases, in that order; junction bases with no gene match: 4. The germline V gene encodes CDR1 SGHNT and CDR2 YYREEE (reference sequence). This CDR3 spans 15 amino acids. The chain's CDR3 is CASSLGTSDTETQYF. Written as DNA, the CDR3 is TGTGCCAGCAGCTTGGGGACTAGCGATACAGAGACCCAGTACTTC.

The genes are TRBV19 and TRBJ2-1; TRBD1 matches at 9 bases. The CDR3 contains 16 residues. From germline, CDR1 is LNHDA and CDR2 SQIVND (reference sequence). The V segment lost 2 bases and the J segment 3 bases; nucleotides outside the gene matches: 5. CDR3 region: CASSIPTGGGYNEQFF. The CDR3 coding sequence is TGTGCCAGTAGTATACCTACAGGGGGCGGCTACAATGAGCAGTTCTTC.

V gene TRBV27 combines with J gene TRBJ2-2; TRBD1 is a possible D gene (6 bases). From germline, CDR1 is MNHEY and CDR2 SMNVEV (reference sequence). Between the trimmed V and J ends, which lost 3 bases and 6 bases, there was a span of 14 bases. This CDR3 has 15 residues. In nucleotides, the CDR3 is TGTGCCAGCAGTTTTAGCAGGGGCCGGGCCGGGGAGCTGTTTTTT. Its protein is CASSFSRGRAGELFF.

The chain employs TRBV19 and TRBJ2-3; tentative D call: TRBD1 (6 bases). V shed 9 bases and J shed 2 bases, with 15 bases lying between them. CDR1 and CDR2 (germline): LNHDA, SQIVND (reference sequence). This CDR3 is built from 14 residues. The DNA of the CDR3 is TGTGCCAGCCAACAGACAGGTATCACAGATACGCAGTATTTT. This gives the protein CASQQTGITDTQYF.

This chain connects TRBV7-8 to TRBJ1-3, with 7 bases lining up with TRBD1. CDR3 size: 16 residues. With V trimmed by 1 base and J by 4 bases, 7 bases remained unmatched. The V gene's germline CDR1 is SGHVS and CDR2 FQNEAQ. The CDR3 DNA sequence: TGTGCCAGCAGCTTAGTTAGGGGGCGTGGAGGAAACACCATATATTTT. Its translation is CASSLVRGRGGNTIYF.

V is TRBV19 and J is TRBJ2-1; 7 bases map to TRBD1. The CDR3 length is 14 residues. The V segment lost 4 bases and the J segment 5 bases; nucleotides outside the gene matches: 5. Looked up from germline, CDR1 is LNHDA and CDR2 is SQIVND (reference sequence). In nucleotides, the CDR3 is TGTGCCAGTAGTACCGGGACAGCTAACAATGAGCAGTTCTTC. Residues: CASSTGTANNEQFF.